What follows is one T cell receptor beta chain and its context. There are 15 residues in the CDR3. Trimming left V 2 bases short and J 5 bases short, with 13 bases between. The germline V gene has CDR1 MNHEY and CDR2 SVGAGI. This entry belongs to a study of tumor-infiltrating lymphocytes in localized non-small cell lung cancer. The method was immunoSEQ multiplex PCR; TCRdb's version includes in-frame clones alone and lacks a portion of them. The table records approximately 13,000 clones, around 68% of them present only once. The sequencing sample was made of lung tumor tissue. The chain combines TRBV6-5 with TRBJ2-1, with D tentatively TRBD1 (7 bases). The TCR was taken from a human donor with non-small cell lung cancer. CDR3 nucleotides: TGTGCCAGCAGTTACGGTCAGGGGGGCCACAATGAGCAGTTCTTC. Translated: CASSYGQGGHNEQFF.